This T cell receptor (beta chain) was identified during a study of PD-L1 blockade in urothelial cancer. Study background: Study patients had been treated with 0 to 3 previous chemotherapy regimens. At 3 weeks (second dose) and 6 weeks after starting treatment, blood was analyzed. Regarding the study as a whole: For durable-benefit patients, tumor-associated blood clones expanded more at 3 weeks.

The CDR3 has 15 amino acids. Trimming removed 0 bases from V and 3 bases from J, with 12 bases in between. Per germline, CDR1 SGHNT and CDR2 YYREEE (reference sequence). About this clone itself: What it binds is unknown.

Synthetic analogs of TCR templates were spiked into every PCR. The table came from immunoSEQ multiplex PCR; TCRdb's copy has only in-frame clones and leaves some out. Counted here are approximately 100,000 clones, roughly nine tenths occurring once; the ten biggest clones make up 0.75% to 0.95%. This sequence was found in a woman of 80 years or more with urothelial cancer. Sequences were derived from PBMCs, sampled around atezolizumab (anti-PD-L1) treatment. The chain uses TRBV5-4 and TRBJ1-1; D remains unclear. The CDR3 DNA is TGTGCCAGCAGCTTGGTGGAGGGCGTCCACACTGAAGCTTTCTTT. The encoded protein is CASSLVEGVHTEAFF. The full variable domain, completed using reference TRBV5-4 and TRBJ1-1, is ETGVTQSPTHLIKTRGQQVTLRCSSQSGHNTVSWYQQALGQGPQFIFQYYREEENGRGNFPPRFSGLQFPNYSSELNVNALELDDSALYLCASSLVEGVHTEAFFGQGTRLTVV.